This entry lists 7 T cell receptor beta chains sequenced from one sample in a study of blood T cell repertoires in COVID-19. The method was immunoSEQ multiplex PCR; TCRdb's version includes in-frame clones alone and lacks a portion of them. In the table there are about 120,000 clones, roughly 88% of which are singletons. The sequenced sample consisted of peripheral blood. Receptor source: a woman aged 70-85 years who had recovered from COVID-19.

This clone has more than one count but fewer than ten. The CDR3 DNA is TGTGCCAGCAGCTTCCCCCCTTTGAACACTGAAGCTTTCTTT. Protein: CASSFPPLNTEAFF. The rearrangement joins TRBV5-6 to TRBJ1-1; D remains ambiguous. The CDR3 runs 14 residues. The V gene lost 2 bases and the J gene lost 0 bases, with 8 bases spanning the gap. CDR1 SGHDT and CDR2 YYEEEE come from the germline V gene.

V and J are TRBV18 and TRBJ2-7, with D hard to call. This CDR3 spans 15 amino acids. Between the trimmed V and J ends, which lost 8 bases and 3 bases, there was a span of 20 bases. The V gene's germline CDR1 is KGHSH and CDR2 LQKENI. The CDR3 DNA is TGTGCCAGCACCTCAAGCAGGTCCCAAAACTACGAGCAGTACTTC. Protein sequence: CASTSSRSQNYEQYF.

V and J are TRBV7-3 and TRBJ2-3; D may be TRBD1 (6 bases). Germline lookup yields CDR1 SGHTA and CDR2 FQGTGA. The ends were cut back, 5 bases at V and 2 bases at J, with 11 bases in the middle. The CDR3 has 14 amino acids. CDR3 residues: CASSPAGVTDTQYF. The CDR3 DNA follows: TGTGCCAGCAGCCCCGCAGGGGTCACAGATACGCAGTATTTT.

The chain carries TRBV7-2 and TRBJ2-5, with D unclear. The ends were cut back, 5 bases at V and 5 bases at J, with 12 bases in the middle. The CDR3 sequence is 13 residues long. Germline values: CDR1 SGHTA, CDR2 FQGNSA. DNA of the CDR3: TGTGCCAGCAGCGGTACTTCAGCGGAGACCCAGTACTTC. This gives the protein CASSGTSAETQYF.

The V and J genes are TRBV18 and TRBJ2-1, with D maybe TRBD2 (6 bases). V was cut by 1 base and J by 6 bases, with 10 bases left in between. Germline V gene data show CDR1 as KGHSH and CDR2 as LQKENI. This CDR3 is 14 amino acids long. The CDR3 DNA sequence: TGTGCCAGCTCACCACTTAGGGACTCCAATGAGCAGTTCTTC. The encoded protein is CASSPLRDSNEQFF.

The rearrangement joins TRBV11-1 to TRBJ2-1; a weak D match, TRBD2 (6 bases). V was clipped by 0 bases and J by 7 bases, with 10 bases between them. Germline CDR1 SGHAT, CDR2 FQDESV (reference sequence). CDR3 length equals 14 residues. The CDR3 region is CASSLAAGRNEQFF. The CDR3 region has the DNA TGTGCCAGCAGCTTAGCGGCGGGACGGAATGAGCAGTTCTTC.

This clone has just one count. V is TRBV24-1 and J is TRBJ2-1, with TRBD1 identical over 8 bases. This CDR3 contains 16 residues. Looked up from germline, CDR1 is KGHDR and CDR2 is SFDVKD. Trimming took 3 bases from V and 7 from J; bases not matched to a gene: 10. CDR3 region: CATSDPHDRGINEQFF. The DNA for the CDR3 is TGTGCCACCAGTGATCCTCACGACAGGGGCATAAATGAGCAGTTCTTC.